This is a list of T cell receptor beta chains from one sample in a study of glioma-infiltrating T cells after dendritic cell vaccination. Profiled with immunoSEQ multiplex PCR; TCRdb holds only in-frame clones, not every one. The sample gives 20,000 or so clones, roughly 86% of which show up once; about 3.2% is in the top ten. The sequenced sample was blood, obtained after dendritic cell vaccination. These receptors were taken from a human donor with glioblastoma. The CDR3 runs from the conserved cysteine through the conserved F or W. A D gene is named only where the DNA matches it firmly. Clone sizes are given selectively: once, few, many, or a class where the clone is expanded.

V gene	J gene	clone size	D gene	CDR3 DNA	CDR3 protein
TRBV27	TRBJ2-1	NA	TRBD2	TGTGCCAGCAGCGCTAGCGGGGGTTACAATGAGCAGTTCTTC	CASSASGGYNEQFF
TRBV6-1	TRBJ2-1	NA	TRBD1	TGTGCCAGCGTTGCCGGGACAGGGCCCAATGAGCAGTTCTTC	CASVAGTGPNEQFF
TRBV6-5	TRBJ1-1	NA	NA	TGTGCCAGCAGCCCGGGCGCGGGGACTGAAGCTTTCTTT	CASSPGAGTEAFF
TRBV4-1	TRBJ2-1	NA	TRBD2	TGCGCCAGCAGCCAAGATACCGCGGCGGGGGGGAGTGAGCAGTTCTTC	CASSQDTAAGGSEQFF
TRBV6-1	TRBJ2-3	NA	NA	TGTGCCAGCAGTGAAAGGGGGGGCAGAGATACGCAGTATTTT	CASSERGGRDTQYF
TRBV19	TRBJ2-7	NA	TRBD1	TGTGCCAGTAGTATGGGGACAGGGGTTTTGGGCTCCTACGAGCAGTACTTC	CASSMGTGVLGSYEQYF
TRBV6-5	TRBJ2-3	NA	TRBD2	TGTGCCAGCAGGCATTCGGGGGGGCAGGGAGATACGCAGTATTTT	CASRHSGGQGDTQYF
TRBV5-1	TRBJ2-2	NA	NA	TGCGCCAGCGGGGTGGATCATGCGGGCGGGGAGCTGTTTTTT	CASGVDHAGGELFF
TRBV19	TRBJ1-1	NA	NA	TGTGCCAGTAGTAGAGGGCGCGGGAATATGAACACTGAAGCTTTCTTT	CASSRGRGNMNTEAFF
TRBV11-2	TRBJ2-2	NA	NA	TGTGCCAGCAGCTCAGGGGTCGGGGAGCTGTTTTTT	CASSSGVGELFF
TRBV7-9	TRBJ2-1	NA	TRBD2	TGTGCCAGCAGCCCGGGGGGACCATATGAGCAGTTCTTC	CASSPGGPYEQFF
TRBV7-8	TRBJ2-3	NA	TRBD2	TGTGCCAGCAGCCCGAGACTAGCGGGGGGGACCCCTCGAGATACGCAGTATTTT	CASSPRLAGGTPRDTQYF
TRBV6-1	TRBJ1-2	NA	NA	TGTGCCAGCAGATCCCCGGGACACCAGAACTATGGCTACACCTTC	CASRSPGHQNYGYTF
TRBV4-1	TRBJ1-5	NA	NA	TGCGCCAGCAGCCCGGGGGAGGGAAGCCATCAGCCCCAGCATTTT	CASSPGEGSHQPQHF
TRBV15	TRBJ1-2	NA	NA	TGTGCCACCAGCAGAGATATGTCCTCGTATGGCTACACCTTC	CATSRDMSSYGYTF
TRBV11-2	TRBJ1-2	NA	NA	TGTGCCAGCAGCTCAGACAGGTTAGGTACGAATGGCTACACCTTC	CASSSDRLGTNGYTF
TRBV4-2	TRBJ2-3	NA	NA	TGTGCCAGCAGCCAAGATCGGAGAGCGGGCCCGCAGTATTTT	CASSQDRRAGPQYF
TRBV30	TRBJ1-3	NA	NA	TGTGCCTGGACGGGCCGGGGAAGCTCTGGAAACACCATATATTTT	CAWTGRGSSGNTIYF
TRBV5-1	TRBJ2-7	NA	TRBD2	TGCGCCAGCGGTACCGCGGGGGGGCCCTCGGAGCAGTACTTC	CASGTAGGPSEQYF
TRBV19	TRBJ2-5	NA	TRBD2	TGTGCCAGTACCCCGGGGGGGCGGGGGACCCGAGAGACCCAGTACTTC	CASTPGGRGTRETQYF
TRBV7-2	TRBJ1-3	NA	NA	TGTGCCAGCAGCTTAGATTCTCACCGGAACACCATATATTTT	CASSLDSHRNTIYF
TRBV6-6	TRBJ2-5	NA	TRBD2	TGTGCCAGCAGTTACCCGACTAGCGGGGTTGAGACCCAGTACTTC	CASSYPTSGVETQYF
TRBV6-1	TRBJ2-7	NA	TRBD1	TGTGCCAGTATATATTATCCGGGACAGGGCTACGAGCAGTACTTC	CASIYYPGQGYEQYF
TRBV21-1	TRBJ1-4	NA	NA	TGTGCCAGCACCCTTAATGAAAAACTGTTTTTT	CASTLNEKLFF
TRBV9	TRBJ2-7	NA	TRBD2	TGTGCCAGCAGCGTCCCTGGGGGGGACGAGCAGTACTTC	CASSVPGGDEQYF
TRBV19	TRBJ1-5	NA	TRBD1	TGTGCCAGTAGTATAATCCAGGGGGCGGGTCAGCCCCAGCATTTT	CASSIIQGAGQPQHF
TRBV7-6	TRBJ1-4	NA	TRBD1	TGTGCCAGCAGCCCGTATGGGACAGCTGAAAAACTGTTTTTT	CASSPYGTAEKLFF
TRBV5-4	TRBJ2-5	NA	NA	TGTGCCAGCAGCTTCGGTGACCAAGAGACCCAGTACTTC	CASSFGDQETQYF
TRBV25-1	TRBJ2-6	NA	TRBD2	TGTGCCAGCAGTGATCCCAGCGGGGTCTTCTCTGGGGCCAACGTCCTGACTTTC	CASSDPSGVFSGANVLTF
TRBV19	TRBJ1-1	NA	TRBD1	TGTGCCAGTAGTCACGACAGGGGAATCTACACTGAAGCTTTCTTT	CASSHDRGIYTEAFF
TRBV5-6	TRBJ1-4	NA	TRBD1	TGTGCCAGCAGCTGGAGACAGGGGCCCCCTGAAAAACTGTTTTTT	CASSWRQGPPEKLFF
TRBV30	TRBJ2-5	NA	NA	TGTGCCTGGGAGTTAACAGGGAGACTTCAAGAGACCCAGTACTTC	CAWELTGRLQETQYF
TRBV6-5	TRBJ1-2	NA	TRBD1	TGTGCCAGCAGCCAAAACAGGGGGTTGGGAGGCTACACCTTC	CASSQNRGLGGYTF
TRBV5-4	TRBJ1-1	NA	NA	TGTGCCAGCAGCTTGGACCTAGGGGAGGGGGACACTGAAGCTTTCTTT	CASSLDLGEGDTEAFF
TRBV15	TRBJ1-2	NA	TRBD1	TGTGCCACCAGCAGAGCCTTGGGGCAGGGGGAGTATGGCTACACCTTC	CATSRALGQGEYGYTF
TRBV27	TRBJ1-1	NA	NA	TGTGCCAGCAGTTTGGGCAGGTCGGGGACTGAAGCTTTCTTT	CASSLGRSGTEAFF
TRBV5-3	TRBJ2-5	NA	NA	TGTGCCAGAAGCCTCCGACAGCAAGAGACCCAGTACTTC	CARSLRQQETQYF
TRBV7-9	TRBJ2-1	NA	NA	TGTGCCAGCAGCTTAGCGTGGGGGCCGCATGAGCAGTTCTTC	CASSLAWGPHEQFF
TRBV5-5	TRBJ2-6	NA	NA	TGTGCCAGCAGCCCCTATAAAAGCTCTGGGGCCAACGTCCTGACTTTC	CASSPYKSSGANVLTF
TRBV5-1	TRBJ1-2	NA	TRBD1	TGCGCCAGCAGCTTGGCCGAGGAACAGGGGAGTGGCTACACCTTC	CASSLAEEQGSGYTF
TRBV4-2	TRBJ2-7	NA	TRBD2	TGTGCCAGCAGCCAAGACTACAGCGGGGGGCCCTACGAGCAGTACTTC	CASSQDYSGGPYEQYF
TRBV19	TRBJ1-2	once	TRBD1	TGTGCCAGTAGTCTCACCGGGACAGGGGCCGACTTTATCTATGGCTACACCTTC	CASSLTGTGADFIYGYTF
TRBV7-2	TRBJ2-1	NA	TRBD2	TGTGCCAGCAGCGCGCGGGGGGTCCCCAATGAGCAGTTCTTC	CASSARGVPNEQFF
TRBV2	TRBJ1-6	NA	TRBD1	TGTGCCAGCAGTGAAAGGGACAGACCTAATTCACCCCTCCACTTT	CASSERDRPNSPLHF
TRBV6-1	TRBJ1-1	NA	NA	TGTGCCAGCAGTGAAGCGCTTCGGTGGGGGCTGAACACTGAAGCTTTCTTT	CASSEALRWGLNTEAFF
TRBV30	TRBJ2-7	NA	TRBD2	TGTGCCTGGAGTGTACTCGGGGGGTCCTACGAGCAGTACTTC	CAWSVLGGSYEQYF
TRBV6-5	TRBJ2-7	NA	NA	TGTGCCAGCAAGGTGGCGGGTACCTACGAGCAGTACTTC	CASKVAGTYEQYF
TRBV5-4	TRBJ1-3	NA	NA	TGTGCCAGCAGCTTGCCGGGGGTGGAGGGAAACACCATATATTTT	CASSLPGVEGNTIYF
TRBV5-1	TRBJ2-1	NA	NA	TGCGCCAGCAGTCGTGACACCTACAATGAGCAGTTCTTC	CASSRDTYNEQFF
TRBV18	TRBJ1-5	NA	NA	TGTGCCAGCTCACCCAAAGCAGGGCCTCAGCCCCAGCATTTT	CASSPKAGPQPQHF
TRBV19	TRBJ2-3	NA	TRBD2	TGTGCCAGTAGTAACCGGGGGGTACTCACAGATACGCAGTATTTT	CASSNRGVLTDTQYF
TRBV5-1	TRBJ1-5	once	NA	TGCGCCAGCAGCTTCTTACCAGGGGATAGCAATCAGCCCCAGCATTTT	CASSFLPGDSNQPQHF
TRBV6-5	TRBJ1-5	NA	NA	TGTGCCAGCAGTCCCCTCCAGAGCAATCAGCCCCAGCATTTT	CASSPLQSNQPQHF
TRBV6-6	TRBJ2-7	few	NA	TGTGCCAGCAGCCGGGACATAAACTACGAGCAGTACTTC	CASSRDINYEQYF
TRBV6-4	TRBJ1-4	once	TRBD1	TGTGCCAGCAGTGGCCGGGACAGGGGGCAGGAAAAACTGTTTTTT	CASSGRDRGQEKLFF
TRBV6-1	TRBJ2-7	NA	NA	TGTGCCAGCAGTGAAGCGAGTATCGGGTACGAGCAGTACTTC	CASSEASIGYEQYF
TRBV6-5	TRBJ1-2	NA	NA	TGTGCCAGCAGGCAGGGTCGGGGCTACACCTTC	CASRQGRGYTF